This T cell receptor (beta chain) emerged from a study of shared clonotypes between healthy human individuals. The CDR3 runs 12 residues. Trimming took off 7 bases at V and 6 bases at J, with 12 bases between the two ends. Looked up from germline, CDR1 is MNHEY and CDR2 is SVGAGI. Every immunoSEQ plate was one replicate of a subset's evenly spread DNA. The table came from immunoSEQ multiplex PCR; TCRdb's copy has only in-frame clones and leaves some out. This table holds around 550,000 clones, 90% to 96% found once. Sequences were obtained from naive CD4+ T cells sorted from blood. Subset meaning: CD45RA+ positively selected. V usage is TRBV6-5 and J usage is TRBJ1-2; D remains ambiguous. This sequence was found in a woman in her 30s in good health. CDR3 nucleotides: TGTGCCAGCACCTCAGGAGGGAATGGCTACACCTTC. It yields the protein CASTSGGNGYTF.